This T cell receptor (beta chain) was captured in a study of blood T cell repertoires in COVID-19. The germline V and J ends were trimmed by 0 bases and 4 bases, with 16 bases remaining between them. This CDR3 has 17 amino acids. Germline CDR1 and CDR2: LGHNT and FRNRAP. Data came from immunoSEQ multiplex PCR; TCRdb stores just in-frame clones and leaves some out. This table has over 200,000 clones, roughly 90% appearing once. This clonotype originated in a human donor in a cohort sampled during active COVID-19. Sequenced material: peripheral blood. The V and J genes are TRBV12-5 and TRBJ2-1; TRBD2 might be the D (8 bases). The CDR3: CASGLVQGRGVYNEQFF. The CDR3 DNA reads TGTGCTAGTGGTTTGGTACAGGGGCGGGGGGTATACAATGAGCAGTTCTTC.